Following are 3 T cell receptor beta chains from one sample sequenced in a study of shared clonotypes between healthy human individuals. Selected positively for CCR7 and CD45RO-negative, naive CD8 cells excluded terminally differentiated effector memory CD45RA+ cells. Sequenced by immunoSEQ multiplex PCR; TCRdb stores in-frame clones only, minus some. The sample contains about 2.1 million clones, around 93% of which appear only once. Sequences were obtained from naive CD8+ T cells from PBMCs. These receptors all stem from a man in his late teens or twenties in good health. Some clones in this sample may be carry-over from other donors' samples.

The rearrangement joins TRBV6-5 to TRBJ1-2; a weak D match, TRBD1 (5 bases). CDR1 and CDR2 from the germline V gene are MNHEY and SVGAGI. This CDR3 region has 12 residues. Trimming left V 7 bases short and J 10 bases short, with 16 bases between. The CDR3 protein is CASTTQGMDYTF. The DNA for the CDR3 is TGTGCCAGCACGACGCAGGGAATGGACTACACCTTC.

This rearrangement joins TRBV19 to TRBJ2-7; no clear D gene. V lost 3 bases and J 0 bases, leaving 12 bases between the germline ends. CDR1 and CDR2 (germline): LNHDA, SQIVND (reference sequence). The CDR3 covers 15 residues. The CDR3 protein is CASSIPGTGSYEQYF. The CDR3 DNA is TGTGCCAGTAGTATTCCAGGAACTGGCTCCTACGAGCAGTACTTC.

This chain links TRBV5-6 with TRBJ2-1; the D gene is possibly TRBD1 (6 bases). V lost 2 bases to trimming and J lost 7 bases, with 16 bases between them. CDR1 is SGHDT, CDR2 YYEEEE, per germline. The CDR3 contains 15 residues. DNA of the CDR3: TGTGCCAGCAGCTTCACAGGGCCCAGTGGGAATGAGCAGTTCTTC. It specifies CASSFTGPSGNEQFF.